These T cell receptor beta chains were read from a single sample in a study of blood T cell repertoires in COVID-19. The protocol was immunoSEQ multiplex PCR, while the TCRdb copy is restricted to in-frame clones and leaves out a portion. The table includes 130,000 to 150,000 clones, roughly 86% detected once. Material: peripheral blood. The receptors derive from a man between 65 and 85 years old with acute or convalescent COVID-19. The CDR3 runs from the conserved cysteine through the conserved F or W.

>TRBV2|TRBJ2-7
CASSGGQGATYEQYF
>TRBV27|TRBJ1-1
CASSPRQGKREGRTEAFF
>TRBV7-2|TRBJ2-7
CASSPVSGSGDEQYF
>TRBV28|TRBJ2-7
CASSSWGLAGGPGEQYF
>TRBV7-3|TRBJ2-2
CASSGGTNTGELFF
>TRBV6-5|TRBJ2-7
CASTSPGQGAYEQYF
>TRBV14|TRBJ1-2
CASSPKGQANYGYTF
>TRBV9|TRBJ1-2
CASSVDQGNYGYTF
>TRBV5-1|TRBJ2-2
CASSLVGTGAGELFF
>TRBV3-1/TRBV3-2|TRBJ2-7
CASSPLLAGASRQYF
>TRBV2|TRBJ1-2
CASTPQGSNYGYTF
>TRBV18|TRBJ2-1
CASSLMAAGGNNEQFF
>TRBV30|TRBJ1-2
CAWSVLGGGGYTF
>TRBV7-3|TRBJ2-1
CASSLSNNEQFF
>TRBV5-1|TRBJ2-2
CASHRVRSGGNTGELFF
>TRBV3-1/TRBV3-2|TRBJ1-6
CASSLLMYNSPLHF
>TRBV10-2|TRBJ2-7
CASSDLAITHEQYF